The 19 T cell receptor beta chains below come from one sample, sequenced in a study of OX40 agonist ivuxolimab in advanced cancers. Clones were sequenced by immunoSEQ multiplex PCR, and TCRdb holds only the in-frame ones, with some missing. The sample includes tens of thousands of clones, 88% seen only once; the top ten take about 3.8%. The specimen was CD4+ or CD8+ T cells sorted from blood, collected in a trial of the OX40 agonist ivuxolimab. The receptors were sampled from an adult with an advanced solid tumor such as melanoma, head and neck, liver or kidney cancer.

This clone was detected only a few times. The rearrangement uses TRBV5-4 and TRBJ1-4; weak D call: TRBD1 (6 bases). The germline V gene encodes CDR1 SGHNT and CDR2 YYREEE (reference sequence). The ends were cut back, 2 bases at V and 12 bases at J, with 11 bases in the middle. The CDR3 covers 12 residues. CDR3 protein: CASSFRGTELFF. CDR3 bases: TGTGCCAGCAGCTTCAGGGGTACGGAACTGTTTTTT.

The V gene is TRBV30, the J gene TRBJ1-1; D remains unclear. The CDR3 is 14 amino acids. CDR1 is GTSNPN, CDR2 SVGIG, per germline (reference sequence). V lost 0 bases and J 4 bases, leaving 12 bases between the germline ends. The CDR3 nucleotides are TGTGCCTGGAGTGTCACCTCGTCGGGCACTGAAGCTTTCTTT. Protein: CAWSVTSSGTEAFF.

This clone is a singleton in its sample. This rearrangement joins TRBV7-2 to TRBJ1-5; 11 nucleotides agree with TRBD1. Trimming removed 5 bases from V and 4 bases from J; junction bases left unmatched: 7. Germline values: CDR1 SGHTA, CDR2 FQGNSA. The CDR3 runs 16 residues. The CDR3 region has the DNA TGTGCCAGCAGCCTTTCCGGGACAGGGGGTAATCAGCCCCAGCATTTT. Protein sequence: CASSLSGTGGNQPQHF. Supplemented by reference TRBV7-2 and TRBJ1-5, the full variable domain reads GAGVSQSPSNKVTEKGKDVELRCDPISGHTALYWYRQSLGQGLEFLIYFQGNSAPDKSGLPSDRFSAERTGGSVSTLTIQRTQQEDSAVYLCASSLSGTGGNQPQHFGDGTRLSIL.

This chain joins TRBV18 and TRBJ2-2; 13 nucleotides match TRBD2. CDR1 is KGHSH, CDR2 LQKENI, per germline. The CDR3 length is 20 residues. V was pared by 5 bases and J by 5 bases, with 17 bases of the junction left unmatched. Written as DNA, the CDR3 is TGTGCCAGCTCATCAACCGGGACGGGGACTAGCGGGGCTGGTACCGGGGAGCTGTTTTTT. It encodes CASSSTGTGTSGAGTGELFF.

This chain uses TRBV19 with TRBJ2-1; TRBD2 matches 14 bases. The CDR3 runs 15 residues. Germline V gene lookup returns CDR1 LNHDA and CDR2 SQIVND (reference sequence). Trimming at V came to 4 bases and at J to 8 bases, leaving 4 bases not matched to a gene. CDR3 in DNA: TGTGCCAGTAGTAAGGGGACTAGCGGGAGCGATGAGCAGTTCTTC. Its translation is CASSKGTSGSDEQFF.

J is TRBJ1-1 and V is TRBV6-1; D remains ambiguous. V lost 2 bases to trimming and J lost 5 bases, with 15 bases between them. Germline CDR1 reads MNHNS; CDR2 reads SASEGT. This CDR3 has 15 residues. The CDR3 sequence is CASSEKYQIRTEAFF. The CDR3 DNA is TGTGCCAGCAGTGAAAAGTACCAGATCAGGACTGAAGCTTTCTTT.

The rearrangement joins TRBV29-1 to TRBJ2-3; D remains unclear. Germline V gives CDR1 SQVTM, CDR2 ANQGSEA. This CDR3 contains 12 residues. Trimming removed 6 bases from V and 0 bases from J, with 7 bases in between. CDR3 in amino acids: CSVRHSTDTQYF. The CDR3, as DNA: TGCAGCGTAAGACACAGCACAGATACGCAGTATTTT.

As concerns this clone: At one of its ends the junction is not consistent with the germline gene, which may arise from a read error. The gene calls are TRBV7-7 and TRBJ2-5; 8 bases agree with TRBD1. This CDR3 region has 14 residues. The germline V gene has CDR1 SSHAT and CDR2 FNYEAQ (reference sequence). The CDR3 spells CASSSGQAGETQYF. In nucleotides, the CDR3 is TGTGCTAGCAGCTCGGGACAGGCTGGGGAGACCCAGTACTTC. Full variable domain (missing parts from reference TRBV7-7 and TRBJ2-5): GAGVSQSPRYKVTKRGQDVTLRCDPISSHATLYWYQQALGQGPEFLTYFNYEAQPDKSGLPSDRFSAERPEGSISTLTIQRTEQRDSAMYRCASSSGQAGETQYFGPGTRLLVL.

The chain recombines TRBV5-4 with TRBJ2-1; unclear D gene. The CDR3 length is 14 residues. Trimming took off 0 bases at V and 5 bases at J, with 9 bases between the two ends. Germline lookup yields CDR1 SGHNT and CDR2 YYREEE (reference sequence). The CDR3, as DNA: TGTGCCAGCAGCTTGGAGCCCCTTAACAATGAGCAGTTCTTC. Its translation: CASSLEPLNNEQFF.

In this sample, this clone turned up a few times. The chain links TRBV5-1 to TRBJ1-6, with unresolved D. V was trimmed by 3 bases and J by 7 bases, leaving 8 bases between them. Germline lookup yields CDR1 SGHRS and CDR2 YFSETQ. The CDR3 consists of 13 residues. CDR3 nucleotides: TGCGCCAGCAGCTCGGGGTGGAATTCACCCCTCCACTTT. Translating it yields CASSSGWNSPLHF.

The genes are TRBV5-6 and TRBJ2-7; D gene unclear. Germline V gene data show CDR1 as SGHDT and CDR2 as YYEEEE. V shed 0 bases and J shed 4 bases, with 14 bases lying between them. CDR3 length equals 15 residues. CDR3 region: CASSLDFGSEYEQYF. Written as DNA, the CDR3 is TGTGCCAGCAGCTTGGATTTCGGCTCGGAATACGAGCAGTACTTC.

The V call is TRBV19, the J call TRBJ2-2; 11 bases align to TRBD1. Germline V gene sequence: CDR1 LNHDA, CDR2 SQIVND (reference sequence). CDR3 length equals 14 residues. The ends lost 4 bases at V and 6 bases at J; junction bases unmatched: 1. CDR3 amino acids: CASSTGQGAGELFF. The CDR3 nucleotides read TGTGCCAGTAGTACGGGACAGGGGGCCGGGGAGCTGTTTTTT.

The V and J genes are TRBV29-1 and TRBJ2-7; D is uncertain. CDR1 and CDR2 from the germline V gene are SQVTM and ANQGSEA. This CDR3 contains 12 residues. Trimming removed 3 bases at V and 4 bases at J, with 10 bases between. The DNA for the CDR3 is TGCAGCGTTGAGACAAGTGGGTACGAGCAGTACTTC. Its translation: CSVETSGYEQYF.

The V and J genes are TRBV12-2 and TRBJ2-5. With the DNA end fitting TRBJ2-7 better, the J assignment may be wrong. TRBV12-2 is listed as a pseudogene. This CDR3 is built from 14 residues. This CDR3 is CASRHGRAGSEQYF. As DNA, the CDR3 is TGTGCAAGTCGCCATGGACGGGCCGGCAGCGAGCAGTACTTC.

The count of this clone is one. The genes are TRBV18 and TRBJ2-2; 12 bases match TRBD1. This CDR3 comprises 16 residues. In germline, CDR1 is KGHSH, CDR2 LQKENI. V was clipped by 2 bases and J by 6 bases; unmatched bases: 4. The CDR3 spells CASSPRDRGLAGELFF. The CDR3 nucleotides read TGTGCCAGCTCACCAAGGGACAGGGGGCTTGCCGGGGAGCTGTTTTTT.

The CDR3 region is CASSERGGSTDTQYF. CDR3 coding DNA: TGTGCCAGCAGTGAGAGGGGAGGAAGCACAGATACGCAGTATTTT. The chain employs TRBV6-1 and TRBJ2-3, with TRBD2 as a possible D gene (6 bases). V was clipped by 3 bases and J by 0 bases, with 10 bases between them. The CDR3 covers 15 residues. The V gene's germline CDR1 is MNHNS and CDR2 SASEGT.

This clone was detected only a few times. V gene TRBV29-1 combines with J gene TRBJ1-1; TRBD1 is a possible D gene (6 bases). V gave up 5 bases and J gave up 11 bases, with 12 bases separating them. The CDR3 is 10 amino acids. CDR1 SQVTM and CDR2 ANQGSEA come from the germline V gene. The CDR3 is CSVTGAEAFF. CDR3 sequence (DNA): TGCAGCGTTACGGGGGCGGAGGCTTTCTTT.

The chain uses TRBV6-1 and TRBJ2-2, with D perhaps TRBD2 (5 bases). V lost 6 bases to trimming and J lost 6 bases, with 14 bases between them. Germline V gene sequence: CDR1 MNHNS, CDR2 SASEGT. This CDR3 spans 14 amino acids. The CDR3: CASRYREIPGELFF. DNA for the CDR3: TGTGCCAGCAGGTACCGGGAAATACCCGGGGAGCTGTTTTTT.

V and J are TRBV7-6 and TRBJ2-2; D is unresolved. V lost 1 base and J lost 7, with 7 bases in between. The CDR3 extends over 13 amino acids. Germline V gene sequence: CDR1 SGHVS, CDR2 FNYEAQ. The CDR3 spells CASSLGPIGELFF. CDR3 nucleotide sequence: TGTGCCAGCAGCTTAGGGCCGATCGGGGAGCTGTTTTTT.